This T cell receptor (beta chain) is from a study of graft-versus-host responses after intestinal transplantation. Study at large: Every one of the recipients received anti-thymocyte globulin induction and afterwards took tacrolimus and steroids for roughly three years.

This clone was seen only a few times. Intraepithelial lymphocytes and lamina propria lymphocytes were released through processing of graft tissue. Germline-derived CDR1 and CDR2 are ENHRY and SYGVKD. V lost 4 bases and J 6 bases, leaving 13 bases between the germline ends. CDR3 length equals 15 residues. Libraries were prepared by immunoSEQ multiplex PCR; TCRdb keeps only in-frame clonotypes and omits some of them. Here the sample spans 5,500 to 6,000 clones, roughly 80% being singletons. This material consisted of ileum tissue, taken 230 to 240 days after intestinal transplant. The V gene is TRBV10-3, the J gene TRBJ1-6; D gene ambiguous. This receptor was identified in a human patient who received an intestinal transplant, so some T cells may come from the graft donor. The CDR3, as DNA: TGTGCCATCAGTGGAACCTCGACGGGTAATTCACCCCTCCACTTT. It yields the protein CAISGTSTGNSPLHF.